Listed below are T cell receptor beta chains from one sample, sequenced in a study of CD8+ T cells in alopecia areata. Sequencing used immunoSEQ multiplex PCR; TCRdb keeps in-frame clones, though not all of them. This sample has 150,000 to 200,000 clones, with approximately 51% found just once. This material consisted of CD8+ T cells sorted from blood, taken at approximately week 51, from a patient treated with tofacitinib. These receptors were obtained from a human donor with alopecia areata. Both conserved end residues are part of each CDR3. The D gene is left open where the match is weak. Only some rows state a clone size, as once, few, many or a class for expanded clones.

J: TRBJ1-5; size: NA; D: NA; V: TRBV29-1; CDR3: CSVEVWAGYQPQHF; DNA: TGCAGCGTTGAAGTTTGGGCAGGCTACCAGCCCCAGCATTTT
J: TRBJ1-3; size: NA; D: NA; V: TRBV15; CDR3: CATSRVGQVVGNTIYF; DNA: TGTGCCACCAGCAGAGTCGGGCAGGTTGTAGGAAACACCATATATTTT
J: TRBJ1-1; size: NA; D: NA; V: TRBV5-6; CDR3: CASSEQGGRAFF; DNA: TGTGCCAGCAGCGAGCAGGGCGGACGAGCTTTCTTT
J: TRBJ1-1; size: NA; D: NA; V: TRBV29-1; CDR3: CSVVGGMNTEAFF; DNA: TGCAGCGTTGTTGGTGGCATGAACACTGAAGCTTTCTTT
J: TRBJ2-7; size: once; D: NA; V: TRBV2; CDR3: CASSAQGPPVEQYF; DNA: TGTGCCAGCAGTGCTCAGGGGCCCCCTGTCGAGCAGTACTTC
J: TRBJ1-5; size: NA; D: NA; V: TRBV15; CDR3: CAAGRDSRQPQHF; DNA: TGTGCCGCCGGCCGGGACTCGAGGCAGCCCCAGCATTTT
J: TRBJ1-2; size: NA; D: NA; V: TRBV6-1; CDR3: CASSPRDRFYGYTF; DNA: TGTGCCAGCAGTCCCAGGGACCGCTTCTATGGCTACACCTTC
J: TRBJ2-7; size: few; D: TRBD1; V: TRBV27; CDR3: CASSRAGGLYEQYF; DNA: TGTGCCAGCAGCAGGGCAGGGGGCCTCTACGAGCAGTACTTC
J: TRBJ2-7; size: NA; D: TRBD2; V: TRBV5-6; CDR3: CASSLWLAGFYEQYF; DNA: TGTGCCAGCAGCTTGTGGCTAGCGGGGTTCTACGAGCAGTACTTC
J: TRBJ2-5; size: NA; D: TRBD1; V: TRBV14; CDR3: CASSQDLTDREETQYF; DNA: TGTGCCAGCAGCCAAGATTTAACGGACAGGGAAGAGACCCAGTACTTC
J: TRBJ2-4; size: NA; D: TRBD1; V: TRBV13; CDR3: CASSPTGEAKNIQYF; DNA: TGTGCCAGCAGCCCAACAGGGGAAGCCAAAAACATTCAGTACTTC
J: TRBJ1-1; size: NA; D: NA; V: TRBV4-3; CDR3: CASSQDLSVLVKAFF; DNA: TGCGCCAGCAGCCAAGATCTCTCGGTTTTGGTGAAGGCTTTCTTT
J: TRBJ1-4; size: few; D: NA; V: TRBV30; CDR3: CAWSPTGNEKLFF; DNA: TGTGCCTGGAGTCCTACAGGCAATGAAAAACTGTTTTTT
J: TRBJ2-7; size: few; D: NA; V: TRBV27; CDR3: CASTLGGARYEQYF; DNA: TGTGCCAGCACCCTAGGAGGGGCCAGGTACGAGCAGTACTTC
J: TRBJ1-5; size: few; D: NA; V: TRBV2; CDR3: CASSGLGGREQPQHF; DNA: TGTGCCAGCAGTGGTCTGGGGGGGCGGGAGCAGCCCCAGCATTTT
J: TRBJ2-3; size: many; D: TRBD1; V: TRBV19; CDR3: CASSSTGVSTDTQYF; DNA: TGTGCCAGTAGCAGCACAGGGGTGAGCACAGATACGCAGTATTTT
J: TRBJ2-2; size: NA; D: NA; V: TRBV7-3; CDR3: CASSQQAVGELFF; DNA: TGTGCCAGCAGCCAGCAGGCGGTTGGGGAGCTGTTTTTT
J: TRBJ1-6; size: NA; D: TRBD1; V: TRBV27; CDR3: CASSPGTGFSSPLHF; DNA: TGTGCCAGCAGTCCGGGGACAGGTTTTTCTTCACCCCTCCACTTT
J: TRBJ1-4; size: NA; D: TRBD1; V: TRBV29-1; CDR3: CSVAVGQGILEKLFF; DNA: TGCAGCGTTGCAGTCGGACAGGGAATTCTAGAAAAACTGTTTTTT
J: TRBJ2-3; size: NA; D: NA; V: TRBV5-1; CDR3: CASSVTSPMDTQYF; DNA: TGCGCCAGCAGCGTTACTAGCCCCATGGATACGCAGTATTTT
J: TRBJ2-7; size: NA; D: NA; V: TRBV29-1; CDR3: CSVEAGRSSYEQYF; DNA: TGCAGCGTTGAGGCAGGCCGAAGCTCCTACGAGCAGTACTTC
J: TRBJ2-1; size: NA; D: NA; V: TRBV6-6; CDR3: CASSYDAEYNEQFF; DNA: TGTGCCAGCAGTTACGATGCGGAATACAATGAGCAGTTCTTC
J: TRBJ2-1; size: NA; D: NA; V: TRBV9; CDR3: CASSVDNSYNEQFF; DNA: TGTGCCAGCAGCGTAGACAACTCCTACAATGAGCAGTTCTTC
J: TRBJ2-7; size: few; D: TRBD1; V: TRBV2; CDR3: CASNNPGQPYEQYF; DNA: TGTGCCAGCAACAACCCGGGACAGCCCTACGAGCAGTACTTC
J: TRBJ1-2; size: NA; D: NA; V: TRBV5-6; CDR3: CASSRDTGYTF; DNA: TGTGCCAGCAGCCGGGATACCGGCTACACCTTC
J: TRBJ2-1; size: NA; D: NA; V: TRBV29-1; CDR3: CSVFSQGNEQFF; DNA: TGCAGCGTTTTTTCTCAGGGGAATGAGCAGTTCTTC
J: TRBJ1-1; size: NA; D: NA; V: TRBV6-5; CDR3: CASSYRSDPGEAFF; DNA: TGTGCCAGCAGCTACCGTTCCGACCCAGGTGAAGCTTTCTTT
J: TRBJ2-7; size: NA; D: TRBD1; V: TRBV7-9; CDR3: CASSLAGQGTYEQYF; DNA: TGTGCCAGCAGCTTAGCCGGACAGGGGACCTACGAGCAGTACTTC
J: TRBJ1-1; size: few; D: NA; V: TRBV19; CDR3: CASSIKGSGTEAFF; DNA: TGTGCCAGTAGTATCAAGGGGAGTGGGACTGAAGCTTTCTTT
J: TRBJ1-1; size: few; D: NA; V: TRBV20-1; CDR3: CSAGPNTEAFF; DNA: TGCAGTGCCGGCCCGAACACTGAAGCTTTCTTT
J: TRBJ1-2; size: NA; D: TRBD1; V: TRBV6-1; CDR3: CASSEVTGRTGYTF; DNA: TGTGCCAGCAGTGAAGTGACAGGGAGGACTGGCTACACCTTC
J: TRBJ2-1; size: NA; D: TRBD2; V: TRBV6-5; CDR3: CASSYSAGDDNEQFF; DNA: TGTGCCAGCAGTTATAGCGCGGGGGACGACAATGAGCAGTTCTTC
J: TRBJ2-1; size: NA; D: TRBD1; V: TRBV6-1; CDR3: CASSEGGGGYEQFF; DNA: TGTGCCAGCAGTGAAGGAGGGGGCGGTTATGAGCAGTTCTTC
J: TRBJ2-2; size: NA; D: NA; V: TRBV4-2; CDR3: CASSQERGGRNTGELFF; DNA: TGTGCCAGCAGCCAAGAACGTGGAGGCCGGAACACCGGGGAGCTGTTTTTT
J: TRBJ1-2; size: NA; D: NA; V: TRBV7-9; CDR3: CASSLGTTYGYTF; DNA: TGTGCCAGCAGCTTAGGGACAACGTATGGCTACACCTTC
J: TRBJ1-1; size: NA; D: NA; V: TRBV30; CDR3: CAWAWGKNTEAFF; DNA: TGTGCCTGGGCTTGGGGGAAGAACACTGAAGCTTTCTTT
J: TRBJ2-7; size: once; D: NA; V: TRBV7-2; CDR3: CASSLGATGKLADYEQYF; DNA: TGTGCCAGCAGCTTAGGGGCCACAGGGAAACTTGCCGACTACGAGCAGTACTTC
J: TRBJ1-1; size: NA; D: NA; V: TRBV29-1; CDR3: CSVPPQDTGKKNTEAFF; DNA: TGCAGCGTTCCCCCGCAGGACACGGGGAAGAAGAACACTGAAGCTTTCTTT
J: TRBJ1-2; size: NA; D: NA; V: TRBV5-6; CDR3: CASSPEGGNYGYTF; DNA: TGTGCCAGCAGCCCCGAGGGGGGGAACTATGGCTACACCTTC
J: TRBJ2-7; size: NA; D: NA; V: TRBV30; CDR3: CAWSYGSYEQYF; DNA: TGTGCCTGGAGCTATGGCTCCTACGAGCAGTACTTC
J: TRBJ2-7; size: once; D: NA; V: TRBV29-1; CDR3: CSTYDGHEQYF; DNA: TGCAGCACCTACGACGGCCACGAGCAGTACTTC
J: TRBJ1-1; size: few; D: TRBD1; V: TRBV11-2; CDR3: CASSWGQGNEAFF; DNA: TGTGCCAGCAGCTGGGGACAGGGGAATGAAGCTTTCTTT
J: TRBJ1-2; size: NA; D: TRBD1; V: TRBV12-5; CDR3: CASGPIGTGGNYGYTF; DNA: TGTGCTAGTGGACCGATCGGGACAGGGGGTAACTATGGCTACACCTTC
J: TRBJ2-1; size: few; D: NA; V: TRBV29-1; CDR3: CSVGASSDGGNEQFF; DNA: TGCAGCGTTGGGGCCTCGAGTGACGGTGGCAATGAGCAGTTCTTC
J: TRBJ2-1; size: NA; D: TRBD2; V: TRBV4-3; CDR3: CASSQDSGRGGVISYNEQFF; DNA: TGCGCCAGCAGCCAAGATTCGGGACGGGGGGGCGTTATATCCTACAATGAGCAGTTCTTC
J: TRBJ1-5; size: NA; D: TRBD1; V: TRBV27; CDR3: CASASGQYNQPQHF; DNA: TGTGCCAGCGCCTCGGGACAGTACAATCAGCCCCAGCATTTT
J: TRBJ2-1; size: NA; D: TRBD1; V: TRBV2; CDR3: CASSVDRGPNNEQFF; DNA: TGTGCCAGCAGTGTTGACAGGGGGCCCAACAATGAGCAGTTCTTC
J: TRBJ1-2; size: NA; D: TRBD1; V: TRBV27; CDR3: CASARAGQGGYGYTF; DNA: TGTGCCAGCGCCCGAGCGGGACAGGGAGGATATGGCTACACCTTC
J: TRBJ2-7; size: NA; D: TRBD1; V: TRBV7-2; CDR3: CASSSFPGQASLQYF; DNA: TGTGCCAGCAGCTCTTTCCCGGGACAGGCATCGTTGCAGTACTTC
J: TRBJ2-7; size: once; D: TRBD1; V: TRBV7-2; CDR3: CASSPDRDSVGEQYF; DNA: TGTGCCAGCAGCCCTGACCGGGACAGCGTTGGCGAGCAGTACTTC
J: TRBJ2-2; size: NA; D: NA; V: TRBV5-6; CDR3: CASSSLSTGELFF; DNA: TGTGCCAGCAGCTCTTTGAGCACCGGGGAGCTGTTTTTT
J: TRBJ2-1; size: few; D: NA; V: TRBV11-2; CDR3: CASSLSYRGEQFF; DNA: TGTGCCAGCAGCTTGAGTTATCGCGGTGAGCAGTTCTTC